This TCR beta chain comes out of a study of pediatric ulcerative colitis. The V and J ends lost 0 bases and 1 base, in that order; junction bases with no gene match: 2. Germline-derived CDR1 and CDR2 are SGDLS and YYNGEE. The CDR3 consists of 15 residues. With respect to this clone: Its antigen is not identified.

Study findings and constraints: Ulcerative colitis patients shared more blood-rectal clones than controls. Rectal repertoires separated controls, mild-moderate and acute severe colitis.

Here immunoSEQ multiplex PCR was the method, and the copy in TCRdb shows in-frame clones only, minus some. This table has 32,000 or so clones, more than 75% appearing once. Sequencing input: blood. This receptor was identified in a boy aged 10-17 years with severe ulcerative colitis. The rearrangement links TRBV9 to TRBJ1-1, with 8 bases lining up with TRBD1. The CDR3 here is CASSVEGQANTEAFF. CDR3 DNA: TGTGCCAGCAGCGTAGAGGGACAGGCGAACACTGAAGCTTTCTTT.